This T cell receptor (beta chain) was sequenced for a study of T-cell memory formation after mild COVID-19. TCRdb redid the calling of the 5' RACE reads with MiXCR, one entry per CDR3 protein. Here the sample spans hundreds of thousands of distinct CDR3 sequences, roughly 18% being singletons. Study-wide findings and caveats: A balance of CD4 and CD8 characterized clones contracting day 15 to 85, whereas later expanders leaned CD4+.

Per germline, CDR1 SGHTA and CDR2 FQGTGA. The ends were cut back, 5 bases at V and 6 bases at J, with 14 bases in the middle. The CDR3 is 14 residues long. This clonotype was recorded a few times. Its antigen is not identified. This receptor was obtained from a man younger than 35 who had mild COVID-19 (a few samples of this study predate the infection). Cell type and time point are not known. Material: PBMCs or a T cell subset sorted from them (not recorded which). The V and J genes are TRBV7-3 and TRBJ2-1; D tentatively fits TRBD1 or TRBD2 (6 bases each). CDR3 DNA sequence: TGTGCCAGCAGCGCAGGAGGGGGTAGCAATGAGCAGTTCTTC. Protein sequence: CASSAGGGSNEQFF.